These 2 T cell receptor beta chains share one sample of origin, sequenced in a study of identifying expanded T cells in peripheral blood. The method was immunoSEQ multiplex PCR; TCRdb's version includes in-frame clones alone and lacks a portion of them. The table lists some 76,000 clones, under 90% of them singletons, with about 3.3% in the top ten. Sequencing was performed on blood. The receptors shown here come from a person aged 18-70 years in good health.

This clone was seen a few times. The chain uses TRBV6-1 and TRBJ1-4; 7 bases fit TRBD1. V was clipped by 3 bases and J by 7 bases; unmatched bases: 8. This CDR3 is 15 amino acids long. CDR1 is MNHNS, CDR2 SASEGT, per germline. CDR3 region: CASSDYGTELEKLFF. The CDR3 DNA reads TGTGCCAGCAGTGATTATGGGACAGAGCTTGAAAAACTGTTTTTT.

This chain uses TRBV19 with TRBJ2-1; 8 bases are a match to TRBD2. The germline V gene has CDR1 LNHDA and CDR2 SQIVND (reference sequence). V trimming: 4 bases; J trimming: 10 bases; junction bases outside the gene matches: 15. The CDR3 consists of 16 residues. CDR3 nucleotides: TGTGCCAGTAGTACGTGGGCTAGCGGGCTTAGTCTAGAGCAGTTCTTC. It encodes CASSTWASGLSLEQFF.